The 21 T cell receptor beta chains reported below all come from one sample, sequenced in a study of beta chain features in type 1 diabetes (dated by TCRdb to the late 2010s). Library method: the immunoSEQ multiplex PCR assay. The entire amount of isolated RNA was reverse transcribed using the High Capacity cDNA Reverse Transcription Kit, so the sequenced TCRB transcripts were expressed ones. TCRdb re-hosts the immuneACCESS table, in-frame sequences only. Its copies lack some clones; in the studies checked, an unresolved V gene accounts for under half of them, and the cause for the rest is not known. Here the sample has about 620,000 clones; around 15% occur a single time. In total, the top ten clones hold more than 0.08% of the sample. Specimen: naive CD4+ T cells from blood. The sample's cell subset or site label, decoded: true naive CD4+ T cells. The receptor source for this set is a man between 18 and 35 years old in good health.

Only a few counts were recorded for this clone. The gene calls are TRBV29-1 and TRBJ2-7; TRBD1 might be the D (5 bases). Per the germline V gene, CDR1 is SQVTM and CDR2 is ANQGSEA. Trimming left V 7 bases short and J 3 bases short, with 13 bases between. The CDR3 has 12 residues. CDR3 amino acids: CSGLDRDYEQYF. The CDR3 nucleotides read TGCAGCGGCCTAGACAGAGACTACGAGCAGTACTTC.

CDR3 amino acids: CASSLAGEQYF. CDR3 DNA sequence: TGTGCCAGCAGCTTGGCCGGCGAGCAGTACTTC. The chain links TRBV7-8 to TRBJ2-7; no definite D call. Germline V gene data show CDR1 as SGHVS and CDR2 as FQNEAQ. The V end was cut by 3 bases, the J end by 6 bases, with 6 bases between. The CDR3 runs to 11 residues.

This clone has just a few counts. This chain uses TRBV4-3 with TRBJ2-7; TRBD2 aligns across 10 bases. The germline gives CDR1 LGHNA, CDR2 YSLEER. Trimming took 4 bases from V and 3 from J; bases not matched to a gene: 6. The CDR3 is 15 residues long. The CDR3 DNA reads as TGCGCCAGCAGCCCACAAAGCGGGGGGGTCTACGAGCAGTACTTC. Translation gives CASSPQSGGVYEQYF.

In DNA, the CDR3 is TGTGCCAGCAGTTTACGGGACAGGTTCACAGATACGCAGTATTTT. Its protein is CASSLRDRFTDTQYF. J is TRBJ2-3 and V is TRBV6-5; 8 bases map to TRBD1. In germline, CDR1 is MNHEY, CDR2 SVGAGI. This CDR3 comprises 15 residues. With 4 bases clipped from V and 2 bases from J, the junction kept 5 bases outside the gene matches.

The chain employs TRBV7-3 and TRBJ2-4; tentative D call: TRBD2 (5 bases). CDR1 is SGHTA and CDR2 is FQGTGA in the germline V gene. The CDR3 is 21 amino acids. V lost 5 bases to trimming and J lost 1 base, with 30 bases between them. The CDR3 DNA sequence: TGTGCCAGCAGCCCCTTCGACCGGCCTAGCAAAGAGGACTCGGCCAAAAACATTCAGTACTTC. Protein: CASSPFDRPSKEDSAKNIQYF.

The chain couples TRBV7-6 to TRBJ1-5; tentative D call: TRBD1 (5 bases). This CDR3 region has 13 residues. V was cut by 5 bases and J by 6 bases, with 11 bases left in between. The germline gives CDR1 SGHVS, CDR2 FNYEAQ. CDR3 DNA: TGTGCCAGCAGCCTGGGACTTGCTCAGCCCCAGCATTTT. Translation: CASSLGLAQPQHF.

This clone has more than one count but fewer than ten. This chain links TRBV18 with TRBJ1-5; the D gene is possibly TRBD1 (6 bases). This CDR3 has 13 amino acids. Germline CDR1 and CDR2: KGHSH and LQKENI. The germline V and J ends were trimmed by 2 bases and 7 bases, with 9 bases remaining between them. The CDR3 sequence: CASSPTGYQPQHF. In DNA form, the CDR3 reads TGTGCCAGCTCACCAACAGGGTACCAGCCCCAGCATTTT.

The genes are TRBV19 and TRBJ1-2, with D uncertain. V gave up 0 bases and J gave up 1 base, with 3 bases separating them. Germline-derived CDR1 and CDR2 are LNHDA and SQIVND (reference sequence). This CDR3 region has 13 residues. CDR3 in DNA: TGTGCCAGTAGTATAGACAGTAACTATGGCTACACCTTC. This translates into CASSIDSNYGYTF.

The rearrangement uses TRBV30 and TRBJ1-1; D call uncertain. Germline CDR1 is GTSNPN and CDR2 is SVGIG (reference sequence). V lost 6 bases and J 7 bases, leaving 9 bases between the germline ends. CDR3 length: 10 residues. CDR3 sequence reads: CACWRVEAFF. DNA of the CDR3: TGTGCCTGCTGGCGGGTTGAAGCTTTCTTT.

The chain couples TRBV5-1 to TRBJ2-2, with D hard to call. Trimming took 7 bases from V and 1 from J, leaving 2 bases between them. Germline assignment: CDR1 SGHRS and CDR2 YFSETQ. CDR3 size: 11 residues. The CDR3 DNA reads as TGCGCCAGCGAGAACACCGGGGAGCTGTTTTTT. Translation gives CASENTGELFF.

The gene calls are TRBV4-3 and TRBJ2-5; TRBD2 is a possible D gene (7 bases). Trimming pared 1 base from V and 5 bases from J, leaving 14 bases between. The germline V gene has CDR1 LGHNA and CDR2 YSLEER. CDR3 length: 15 amino acids. The CDR3 loop reads CASSQAGGTGETQYF. The CDR3 DNA sequence: TGCGCCAGCAGCCAAGCGGGGGGCACCGGGGAGACCCAGTACTTC.

In this sample, this clone turned up a few times. This chain uses TRBV11-1 with TRBJ1-1; D is unresolved. The germline V and J ends were trimmed by 2 bases and 0 bases, with 7 bases remaining between them. The CDR3 extends over 14 amino acids. CDR1 SGHAT and CDR2 FQDESV come from the germline V gene (reference sequence). The CDR3 coding sequence is TGTGCCAGCAGCTTATGGGAGTTGAACACTGAAGCTTTCTTT. Amino acids: CASSLWELNTEAFF.

This clone came up a few times. The rearrangement joins TRBV19 to TRBJ1-6, with D possibly matching TRBD1 (5 bases). Trimming stripped 1 base from V and 7 bases from J, with 11 bases between. This CDR3 has 15 residues. Germline V gene data show CDR1 as LNHDA and CDR2 as SQIVND (reference sequence). The DNA of the CDR3 is TGTGCCAGTAGTATAGCGGGACCGCGGAATTCACCCCTCCACTTT. It translates to CASSIAGPRNSPLHF. The entire variable domain, with the rest obtained from reference TRBV19 and TRBJ1-6, is as follows: DGGITQSPKYLFRKEGQNVTLSCEQNLNHDAMYWYRQDPGQGLRLIYYSQIVNDFQKGDIAEGYSVSREKKESFPLTVTSAQKNPTAFYLCASSIAGPRNSPLHFGNGTRLTVT.

In its sample, this clone was seen a few times. The chain employs TRBV7-2 and TRBJ1-5, with D uncertain. Trimming shortened V by 1 base and J by 0 bases, and 16 bases separated the two germline ends. Germline CDR1 and CDR2: SGHTA and FQGNSA. This CDR3 is 18 amino acids long. The CDR3 nucleotides are TGTGCCAGCAGCTTAGTTGGCAGCCCTAGATCTAGCAATCAGCCCCAGCATTTT. Translated: CASSLVGSPRSSNQPQHF.

The chain has TRBV6-5 and TRBJ2-7; 7 bases are shared with TRBD1. Losses at the gene ends were 6 bases for V and 7 bases for J; bases not matched to a gene: 15. Germline values: CDR1 MNHEY, CDR2 SVGAGI. This CDR3 contains 15 residues. The CDR3 bases are TGTGCCAGCAGATTAGGGGGCATTCCGATTACGGAGCAGTACTTC. Amino acid sequence: CASRLGGIPITEQYF.

This rearrangement joins TRBV5-6 to TRBJ1-1, with D uncertain. With 3 bases removed from V and 3 bases from J, the gap between germline ends came to 9 bases. Looked up from germline, CDR1 is SGHDT and CDR2 is YYEEEE. The CDR3 has 13 residues. CDR3 DNA sequence: TGTGCCAGCAGCTCCGGGCCCTACACTGAAGCTTTCTTT. Amino acids: CASSSGPYTEAFF.

Turning to this clone: The same CDR3 is also encoded by other DNA sequences in this sample. The chain uses TRBV28 and TRBJ2-3; TRBD2 matches 8 bases. Germline V CDR1 and CDR2: MDHEN, SYDVKM. The trim removed 2 bases at V and 0 bases at J, leaving 1 base unmatched. CDR3 length: 15 residues. CDR3 amino acids: CASSLAGGSTDTQYF. The CDR3 nucleotides read TGTGCCAGCAGTTTAGCGGGAGGCAGCACAGATACGCAGTATTTT.

This clone was observed a handful of times. As DNA, the CDR3 is TGTGCCAGCAGCCAAGATATAGGGGGTAATGTGGATACGCAGTATTTT. Residues: CASSQDIGGNVDTQYF. The chain carries TRBV4-2 and TRBJ2-3, with D perhaps matching TRBD1 (6 bases). The CDR3 length is 16 residues. CDR1 LGHNA and CDR2 YNFKEQ come from the germline V gene. Trimming left V 0 bases short and J 6 bases short, with 16 bases between.

The table lists this clone with a few counts. CDR3 amino acids: CASSQQVGGYEQYF. The CDR3 nucleotides are TGTGCCAGCAGCCAACAAGTGGGGGGTTACGAGCAGTACTTC. The chain employs TRBV7-2 and TRBJ2-7, with D possibly matching TRBD2 (6 bases). Germline lookup yields CDR1 SGHTA and CDR2 FQGNSA. Trimming took off 5 bases at V and 4 bases at J, with 15 bases between the two ends. This CDR3 is 14 amino acids long.

The J gene is TRBJ1-2, the V gene TRBV9, with D maybe TRBD1 (6 bases). Germline V gives CDR1 SGDLS, CDR2 YYNGEE. CDR3 length: 16 residues. The V end was cut by 0 bases, the J end by 3 bases, with 15 bases between. The CDR3 DNA reads as TGTGCCAGCAGCGTAGAGTCGGGGGCCCGAGACTATGGCTACACCTTC. This translates into CASSVESGARDYGYTF.

In its sample, this clone was seen a few times. The gene calls are TRBV7-9 and TRBJ2-7, with a tentative D call TRBD1 (6 bases). Germline V gene data show CDR1 as SEHNR and CDR2 as FQNEAQ (reference sequence). This CDR3 contains 15 residues. V was shortened by 1 base and J by 0 bases, with 10 bases between the two germline ends. The CDR3 DNA reads as TGTGCCAGCAGCTTAGACGGACAGATCTCCTACGAGCAGTACTTC. This codes for CASSLDGQISYEQYF.